This TCR beta chain emerged from a study of CD4+ T cells in melanoma. Study-level results: Neoantigen-specific CD4+ T cells in melanoma reportedly had diverse differentiation states. A reported correlation linked neoantigen-specific CD4+ T cells to CD8+, macrophage and B cell function.

The CDR3 spans 15 residues. V lost 6 bases and J 4 bases, leaving 16 bases between the germline ends. Per germline, CDR1 MNHNS and CDR2 SASEGT. As to this clone: Its matching antigen is unknown.

Generated by immunoSEQ multiplex PCR, the TCRdb table keeps only in-frame clones and is missing some. The sample has fewer than 20,000 clones; about 80% are singletons. The V gene is TRBV6-1, the J gene TRBJ1-5; D gene unclear. Sequencing used cells from a culture (not recorded whether cultured in vitro). The clonotype originates from a human donor with melanoma. Here the CDR3 DNA reads TGTGCCAGCAGACGAACCGGGAACCAAAATCAGCCCCAGCATTTT. Protein sequence: CASRRTGNQNQPQHF.